Following are 6 T cell receptor beta chains from one sample sequenced in a study of regulatory T cells in long-lasting Graves disease. Arm-PCR of CDR3 regions with iRepertoire HTBI primers generated TCR beta libraries. MiXCR, run by TCRdb on the multiplex PCR reads, gives a single entry per CDR3 protein. The sample contains more than 450,000 distinct CDR3 sequences, around 15% of which appear only once. Time point described: newly diagnosed GD, antithyroid drugs for less than 3 months. RNA from PBMCs was the source of the TCR library. The sample was also linked to a second study, of T cells in Graves' hyperthyroidism and ophthalmopathy.

This specimen was peripheral blood mononuclear cells (PBMCs), taken at new diagnosis, from a patient treated with antithyroid drugs. The receptors derive from a man in his forties with Graves disease.

J is TRBJ2-5 and V is TRBV19; TRBD1 matches at 7 bases. J was trimmed by 4 bases and V by 5 bases; bases with no gene match: 4. The CDR3 runs 13 residues. Germline V gene sequence: CDR1 LNHDA, CDR2 SQIVND (reference sequence). The CDR3 is CASSVNRGETQYF. The CDR3 coding sequence is TGTGCCAGTAGTGTGAACAGGGGAGAGACCCAGTACTTC.

CDR3 in amino acids: CASSESGLVGGELFF. For the CDR3, the DNA is TGTGCCAGCAGTGAATCGGGACTAGTGGGCGGGGAGCTGTTTTTT. This chain uses TRBV6-1 with TRBJ2-2, with 8 bases that match TRBD2. This CDR3 is 15 amino acids long. CDR1 MNHNS and CDR2 SASEGT come from the germline V gene. The J segment lost 7 bases and the V segment lost 2 bases, leaving 6 bases of the junction unmatched.

The CDR3, as DNA: TGTGCCAGCAGCCCGCAAGGCCAGGGCTACGAGCAGTACTTC. It translates to CASSPQGQGYEQYF. The V and J genes are TRBV3-1 and TRBJ2-7, with a tentative D call TRBD1 (5 bases). Per the germline V gene, CDR1 is LGHDT and CDR2 is YNNKEL (reference sequence). The CDR3 extends over 14 amino acids. V was cut by 4 bases and J by 3 bases, with 13 bases left in between.

Note on this clonotype: This may be a read error, as it is one base from a much larger clone. The chain joins TRBV7-2 to TRBJ2-7, with D uncertain. V was clipped by 0 bases and J by 0 bases, with 18 bases between them. The germline CDR1 and CDR2 sequences are SGHTA and FQGNSA. This CDR3 has 18 residues. In DNA, the CDR3 is TGTGCCAGCAGCTTAGCATCCGTACGGGTCCTACTCTCCTACGAGCAGTACTTC. Its protein is CASSLASVRVLLSYEQYF.

This clonotype has at least ten counts. The V and J genes are TRBV20-1 and TRBJ2-7; D may match TRBD1 or TRBD2 (6 bases each). V dropped 6 bases and J dropped 2 bases, with 20 bases sitting between them. The CDR3 loop spans 15 amino acids. CDR1 and CDR2 (germline): DFQATT, SNEGSKA (reference sequence). Here the CDR3 DNA reads TGCAGTGCCCGGGTAGAGGGGGGAATGACCTACGAGCAGTACTTC. Protein: CSARVEGGMTYEQYF.

The sample holds many counts of this clonotype. The chain uses TRBV28 and TRBJ1-1; D remains ambiguous. With 3 bases removed from V and 1 base from J, the gap between germline ends came to 9 bases. The CDR3 runs to 14 residues. In germline, CDR1 is MDHEN, CDR2 SYDVKM. The DNA of the CDR3 is TGTGCCAGCAGTTTTCGGAGGCAGAACACTGAAGCTTTCTTT. Encoded protein: CASSFRRQNTEAFF. Supplemented by reference TRBV28 and TRBJ1-1, the full variable domain reads DVKVTQSSRYLVKRTGEKVFLECVQDMDHENMFWYRQDPGLGLRLIYFSYDVKMKEKGDIPEGYSVSREKKERFSLILESASTNQTSMYLCASSFRRQNTEAFFGQGTRLTVV.